The source of this T cell receptor (beta chain) is a study of shared clonotypes between healthy human individuals. V lost 0 bases, J lost 2 bases, and 3 bases stayed unmatched. The CDR3 loop spans 16 amino acids. Per germline, CDR1 SGHRS and CDR2 YFSETQ. Concerning this clone itself: The target antigen is unknown.

Data came from immunoSEQ multiplex PCR; TCRdb stores just in-frame clones and leaves some out. This sample yields about 2.4 million clones, of which roughly 93% are seen a single time; roughly 0.39% belongs to the top ten. Notes on the study in general: It was expected that sequencing depth would affect clonotype sharing among donors.

The clonotype was recovered from a man aged 18-30 years in good health. Some clones in this sample may be carry-over from other donors' samples. The genes are TRBV5-1 and TRBJ2-1; 9 bases match TRBD2. The sequencing input was naive CD4+ T cells from PBMCs. As for subset: CD45RA+ positively selected. CDR3 coding DNA: TGCGCCAGCAGCTTGGTAGCGGGAGCCGCCTACAATGAGCAGTTCTTC. Translating it yields CASSLVAGAAYNEQFF.